Below are 27 T cell receptor beta chains sequenced from a single sample in a study of cytomegalovirus exposure and HLA in healthy donors. Primers for the PCR totalled 60 Vbeta and 13 Jbeta. The assay was immunoSEQ multiplex PCR, and TCRdb's table has in-frame clones only and misses some. The sample lists 250,000 to 350,000 clones, roughly two thirds occurring once. The source material was PBMCs. All receptors derive from a female donor in good health and CMV-seronegative.

The chain has TRBV19 and TRBJ1-2; D possibly corresponds to TRBD1 (6 bases). The germline V gene has CDR1 LNHDA and CDR2 SQIVND (reference sequence). The CDR3 has 13 residues. The V end lost 4 bases, the J end lost 7 bases, and 13 bases lay between the germline ends. CDR3 nucleotide sequence: TGTGCCAGTAGTAGGGACAACTGGAGTGGCTACACCTTC. Translating it yields CASSRDNWSGYTF.

The CDR3 reads CATRQETQYF. CDR3 nucleotides: TGTGCCACCCGTCAAGAGACCCAGTACTTC. This chain links TRBV6-1 with TRBJ2-5; D gene ambiguous. V shed 10 bases and J shed 2 bases, with 5 bases lying between them. Germline assignment: CDR1 MNHNS and CDR2 SASEGT. The CDR3 totals 10 residues.

V usage is TRBV5-1 and J usage is TRBJ1-2; perhaps TRBD1 as D (5 bases). The V end lost 0 bases, the J end lost 5 bases, and 8 bases lay between the germline ends. The germline V gene has CDR1 SGHRS and CDR2 YFSETQ. The CDR3 spans 13 residues. The CDR3, as DNA: TGCGCCAGCAGCTTGGCAGGGTGGTATGGCTACACCTTC. Protein sequence: CASSLAGWYGYTF.

This clone was seen a handful of times. The rearrangement joins TRBV10-3 to TRBJ2-7, with D perhaps matching TRBD1 (5 bases). Trimming took 8 bases from V and 2 from J, leaving 10 bases between them. The CDR3 length is 12 residues. The germline V gene encodes CDR1 ENHRY and CDR2 SYGVKD. CDR3 region: CAIETDTYEQYF. The CDR3 nucleotides are TGTGCCATCGAGACGGACACCTACGAGCAGTACTTC.

The V gene is TRBV9, the J gene TRBJ2-2, with 7 nucleotides matching TRBD2. This CDR3 has 14 residues. Germline values: CDR1 SGDLS, CDR2 YYNGEE. V lost 5 bases, J lost 6 bases, and 7 bases stayed unmatched. Here the CDR3 reads CASSPRESPGELFF. The CDR3 DNA reads TGTGCCAGCAGTCCGCGGGAGTCCCCCGGGGAGCTGTTTTTT.

The rearrangement links TRBV28 to TRBJ2-7; TRBD2 aligns across 7 bases. Germline assignment: CDR1 MDHEN and CDR2 SYDVKM. The CDR3 has 14 residues. V was pared by 9 bases and J by 0 bases, with 8 bases of the junction left unmatched. This CDR3 is CARSGKGISYEQYF. The DNA of the CDR3 is TGTGCCAGGAGCGGGAAAGGGATCTCCTACGAGCAGTACTTC.

V is TRBV5-8 and J is TRBJ1-5; D is possibly TRBD1 (5 bases). Germline loops: CDR1 SGHTS, CDR2 YDEGEE. Deletions cut 0 bases from V and 5 bases from J, with 6 bases between. The CDR3 runs to 13 residues. CDR3 nucleotide sequence: TGTGCCAGCAGCTTGGGGGGGGATCAGCCCCAGCATTTT. Translating gives CASSLGGDQPQHF.

The chain recombines TRBV6-1 with TRBJ2-2; the D gene is possibly TRBD2 (6 bases). CDR3 length: 13 residues. Germline CDR1 reads MNHNS; CDR2 reads SASEGT. The V and J ends lost 7 bases and 8 bases respectively, with 14 bases between them. This CDR3 reads CASTTGLPGELFF. CDR3 nucleotides: TGTGCCAGCACTACGGGACTCCCGGGGGAGCTGTTTTTT.

Note on this clone: Other nucleotide sequences in the sample specify the same CDR3. The chain couples TRBV9 to TRBJ2-2; TRBD2 is a possible D gene (6 bases). Germline CDR1 reads SGDLS; CDR2 reads YYNGEE. V shed 2 bases and J shed 5 bases, with 7 bases lying between them. CDR3 size: 13 residues. CDR3 in amino acids: CASSVGGTGELFF. The CDR3 DNA sequence: TGTGCCAGCAGCGTGGGGGGAACCGGGGAGCTGTTTTTT.

This chain uses TRBV7-6 with TRBJ2-2; TRBD1 matches 7 bases. Germline trimming cut 5 bases from V and 1 base from J; bases unmatched to any gene: 1. Germline CDR1 SGHVS, CDR2 FNYEAQ. This CDR3 spans 14 amino acids. CDR3 protein: CASSRTGNTGELFF. Written as DNA, the CDR3 is TGTGCCAGCAGCCGGACAGGGAACACCGGGGAGCTGTTTTTT.

This chain links TRBV7-3 with TRBJ2-7, with 7 bases lining up with TRBD2. Germline CDR1 and CDR2: SGHTA and FQGTGA. V dropped 5 bases and J dropped 1; count of bases not matched to a gene: 11. This CDR3 spans 16 amino acids. CDR3 coding DNA: TGTGCCAGCAGCCTGAGCCGGGCTAGCGGTTCCTACGAGCAGTACTTC. Translating gives CASSLSRASGSYEQYF. Full variable domain (outside the CDR3, taken from reference TRBV7-3 and TRBJ2-7): GAGVSQTPSNKVTEKGKYVELRCDPISGHTALYWYRQSLGQGPEFLIYFQGTGAADDSGLPNDRFFAVRPEGSVSTLKIQRTERGDSAVYLCASSLSRASGSYEQYFGPGTRLTVT.

The chain has TRBV19 and TRBJ2-1; 7 positions agree with TRBD2. The CDR3 is made up of 16 amino acids. Per the germline V gene, CDR1 is LNHDA and CDR2 is SQIVND (reference sequence). V was pared by 2 bases and J by 1 base, with 5 bases of the junction left unmatched. In DNA, the CDR3 is TGTGCCAGTAGTATAACGGCCGGGGGGTCCTACAATGAGCAGTTCTTC. This translates into CASSITAGGSYNEQFF.

The chain combines TRBV2 with TRBJ2-1; perhaps TRBD2 as D (6 bases). The V gene lost 3 bases and the J gene lost 0 bases, with 15 bases spanning the gap. The CDR3 covers 17 residues. Germline V gene data show CDR1 as SNHLY and CDR2 as FYNNEI. CDR3 protein: CASSDFGSGSSYNEQFF. In DNA, the CDR3 is TGTGCCAGCAGTGATTTCGGTAGCGGAAGCTCCTACAATGAGCAGTTCTTC.

This sequence joins TRBV6-4 and TRBJ2-3; TRBD2 aligns across 15 bases. The CDR3 spans 16 residues. In germline, CDR1 is MRHNA, CDR2 SNTAGT. V shed 6 bases, J shed 3 bases, and the junction held 4 bases outside the gene matches. CDR3 region: CASSQGTSGGTDTQYF. CDR3 nucleotide sequence: TGTGCCAGCAGCCAGGGGACTAGCGGGGGGACAGATACGCAGTATTTT.

The chain recombines TRBV11-2 with TRBJ2-7; 7 bases are shared with TRBD2. The CDR3 extends over 15 amino acids. The V segment lost 4 bases and the J segment 0 bases; nucleotides outside the gene matches: 6. CDR1 is SGHAT, CDR2 FQNNGV, per germline. The chain's CDR3 is CASSSIRDYSYEQYF. CDR3 bases: TGTGCCAGCAGCTCGATCCGGGACTACTCCTACGAGCAGTACTTC.

The V and J genes are TRBV5-6 and TRBJ2-7, with 7 bases that match TRBD2. The junction had 9 bases not matched to a gene; V was cut back by 5 bases and J by 4 bases. The CDR3 runs to 14 residues. The germline V gene has CDR1 SGHDT and CDR2 YYEEEE. The CDR3 region has the DNA TGTGCCAGCAGTCTGAAGGCGGGAGTATACGAGCAGTACTTC. Translating it yields CASSLKAGVYEQYF.

This clone was counted between two and nine times. The CDR3 is CASSEGQITDTQYF. The CDR3 region has the DNA TGTGCCAGCAGTGAAGGCCAGATCACAGATACGCAGTATTTT. The chain links TRBV25-1 to TRBJ2-3; unclear D gene. Between the trimmed V and J ends, which lost 2 bases and 2 bases, there was a span of 8 bases. Germline lookup yields CDR1 MGHDK and CDR2 SYGVNS. The CDR3 loop spans 14 amino acids.

This rearrangement joins TRBV7-3 to TRBJ1-1, with TRBD1 matching 8 bases. The V gene's germline CDR1 is SGHTA and CDR2 FQGTGA. The CDR3 runs 14 residues. V lost 2 bases to trimming and J lost 6 bases; unmatched junction nucleotides: 5. CDR3 amino acids: CASSLAGGKSEAFF. CDR3 nucleotides: TGTGCCAGCAGCTTAGCAGGGGGCAAATCTGAAGCTTTCTTT.

The chain links TRBV18 to TRBJ2-7; TRBD2 is a possible D gene (6 bases). Trimming removed 8 bases at V and 3 bases at J, with 17 bases between. This CDR3 comprises 14 residues. Germline lookup yields CDR1 KGHSH and CDR2 LQKENI. CDR3 in DNA: TGTGCCAGCCGGCGCGGGACTCCGGTCTACGAGCAGTACTTC. Residues: CASRRGTPVYEQYF.

The chain carries TRBV27 and TRBJ2-2, with D perhaps matching TRBD1 (5 bases). V gave up 1 base and J gave up 4 bases, with 16 bases separating them. From germline, CDR1 is MNHEY and CDR2 SMNVEV (reference sequence). The CDR3 consists of 17 residues. CDR3 coding DNA: TGTGCCAGCAGTTTATATTCCCGACAGATATCCACCGGGGAGCTGTTTTTT. The encoded protein is CASSLYSRQISTGELFF.

V and J are TRBV5-4 and TRBJ2-3; D unresolved. From germline, CDR1 is SGHNT and CDR2 YYREEE (reference sequence). This CDR3 is built from 11 residues. V was cut by 2 bases and J by 9 bases, with 7 bases left in between. The CDR3 nucleotides read TGTGCCAGCAGCTTCAGGAAAACGCAGTATTTT. It yields the protein CASSFRKTQYF.

The chain links TRBV5-4 to TRBJ1-1; no clear D gene. Germline CDR1 and CDR2: SGHNT and YYREEE (reference sequence). V dropped 0 bases and J dropped 6 bases, with 3 bases sitting between them. The length of the CDR3 is 11 residues. In DNA form, the CDR3 reads TGTGCCAGCAGCTTGGCTGCTGAAGCTTTCTTT. Its translation: CASSLAAEAFF.

V gene TRBV5-1 combines with J gene TRBJ1-5; 9 positions match TRBD1. This CDR3 has 15 residues. Germline CDR1 SGHRS, CDR2 YFSETQ. V was clipped by 5 bases and J by 4 bases; unmatched bases: 7. The CDR3 region has the DNA TGCGCCAGCAGACCGGGACAGGGTGGTAATCAGCCCCAGCATTTT. It specifies CASRPGQGGNQPQHF.

This clone came up a few times. The V and J genes are TRBV2 and TRBJ2-7, with 8 bases that match TRBD1. The germline CDR1 and CDR2 sequences are SNHLY and FYNNEI. With V trimmed by 7 bases and J by 3 bases, 5 bases remained unmatched. There are 13 residues in the CDR3. CDR3 region: CASKGDRGYEQYF. DNA for the CDR3: TGTGCCAGCAAAGGAGACAGGGGCTACGAGCAGTACTTC.

The V call is TRBV6-5, the J call TRBJ2-3, with no clear D. The CDR3 runs 12 residues. CDR1 is MNHEY and CDR2 is SVGAGI in the germline V gene. V was cut by 4 bases and J by 0 bases, with 2 bases left in between. This chain's CDR3 is CASSSSTDTQYF. The CDR3 nucleotides read TGTGCCAGCAGTTCTAGCACAGATACGCAGTATTTT.

The chain employs TRBV11-1 and TRBJ2-7, with D possibly matching TRBD2 (5 bases). V lost 0 bases and J 3 bases, leaving 12 bases between the germline ends. The CDR3 is made up of 15 amino acids. CDR1 and CDR2 (germline): SGHAT, FQDESV (reference sequence). This chain's CDR3 is CASSLAPGVGYEQYF. CDR3 coding DNA: TGTGCCAGCAGCTTAGCCCCCGGGGTGGGCTACGAGCAGTACTTC.

V gene TRBV11-2 combines with J gene TRBJ2-7; D is undetermined. Trimming pared 2 bases from V and 2 bases from J, leaving 19 bases between. The length of the CDR3 is 17 residues. Germline CDR1 SGHAT, CDR2 FQNNGV. CDR3 nucleotides: TGTGCCAGCAGCTTAATCCGGAGCCGTCCCCCAACCTACGAGCAGTACTTC. It encodes CASSLIRSRPPTYEQYF.